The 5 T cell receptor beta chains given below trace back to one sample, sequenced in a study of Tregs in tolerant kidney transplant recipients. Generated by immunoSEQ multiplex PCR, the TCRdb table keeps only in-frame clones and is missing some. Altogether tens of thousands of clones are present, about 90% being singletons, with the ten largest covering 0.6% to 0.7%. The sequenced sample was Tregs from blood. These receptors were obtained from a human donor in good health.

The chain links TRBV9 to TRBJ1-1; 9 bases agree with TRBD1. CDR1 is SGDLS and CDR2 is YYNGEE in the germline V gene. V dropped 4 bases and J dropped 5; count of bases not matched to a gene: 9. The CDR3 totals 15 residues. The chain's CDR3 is CASSPQQGALTEAFF. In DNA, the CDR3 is TGTGCCAGCAGCCCTCAACAGGGGGCCCTTACTGAAGCTTTCTTT.

The CDR3 region is CASRLVGRNEQFF. In nucleotides, the CDR3 is TGTGCCAGCAGACTGGTGGGGCGGAATGAGCAGTTCTTC. The V gene is TRBV5-8, the J gene TRBJ2-1, with D maybe TRBD1 (5 bases). The V end lost 5 bases, the J end lost 7 bases, and 13 bases lay between the germline ends. Germline V gene data show CDR1 as SGHTS and CDR2 as YDEGEE. The CDR3 covers 13 residues.

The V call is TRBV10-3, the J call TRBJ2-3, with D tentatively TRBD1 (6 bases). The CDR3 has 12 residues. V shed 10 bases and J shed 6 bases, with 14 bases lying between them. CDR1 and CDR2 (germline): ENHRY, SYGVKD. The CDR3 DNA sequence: TGTGCCACCAGCAGGGGAGAGGATACGCAGTATTTT. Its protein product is CATSRGEDTQYF.

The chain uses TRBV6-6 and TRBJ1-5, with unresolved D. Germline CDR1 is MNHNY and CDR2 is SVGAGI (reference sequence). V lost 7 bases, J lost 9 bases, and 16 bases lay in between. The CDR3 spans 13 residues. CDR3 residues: CASTPGPQLPQHF. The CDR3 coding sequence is TGTGCCAGCACCCCTGGACCTCAGCTGCCCCAGCATTTT.

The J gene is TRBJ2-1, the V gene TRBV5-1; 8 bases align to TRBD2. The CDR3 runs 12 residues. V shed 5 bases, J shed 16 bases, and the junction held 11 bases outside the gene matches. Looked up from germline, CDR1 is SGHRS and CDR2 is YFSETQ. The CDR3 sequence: CASSEIAGLLFF. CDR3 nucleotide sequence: TGCGCCAGCAGTGAGATAGCGGGATTGCTATTCTTC.